A selection of T cell receptor beta chains follows, all from one sample in a study of regulatory T cells in long-lasting Graves disease. TCRdb itself ran the multiplex PCR reads through MiXCR, one entry per CDR3 protein. The sample lists around 500,000 distinct CDR3 sequences, more than 10% occurring once. The same data also contributed to another study, on T cells in Graves' hyperthyroidism and ophthalmopathy.

The sample consisted of peripheral blood mononuclear cells (PBMCs), taken at new diagnosis, from a patient treated with antithyroid drugs. The receptors stem from a woman aged 25 to 45 with Graves disease. CDR3s include the opening cysteine and the closing phenylalanine or tryptophan. D genes are given only for firm matches. Clone size is stated in some rows and not others, as once, few, many or a class when expanded.

- TRBJ2-1 - TRBV20-1 CSARDFGPAVYNEQFF TGCAGTGCTAGAGATTTCGGACCAGCGGTCTACAATGAGCAGTTCTTC
TRBD2 TRBJ2-1 many TRBV11-2 CASSLGTSVFNEQFF TGTGCCAGCAGCTTGGGGACTAGCGTGTTCAATGAGCAGTTCTTC
- TRBJ1-4 many TRBV19 CASSIAGRGEKLFF TGTGCCAGTAGTATCGCCGGGAGGGGTGAAAAACTGTTTTTT
- TRBJ1-1 - TRBV19 CASSIAGVLGNTEAFF TGTGCCAGTAGTATTGCTGGTGTCCTGGGGAACACTGAAGCTTTCTTT
- TRBJ1-4 few TRBV18 CASSPRTGTNEKLFF TGTGCCAGCTCACCTAGAACAGGGACTAATGAAAAACTGTTTTTT
- TRBJ2-7 many TRBV2 CASRGGQPYEQYF TGTGCCAGCAGGGGGGGACAGCCCTACGAGCAGTACTTC
- TRBJ1-1 many TRBV5-1 CASSTSLAGGAFF TGCGCCAGCAGCACATCTCTCGCAGGCGGAGCTTTCTTT
- TRBJ2-2 few TRBV27 CASSTYIARGGQVNTGELFF TGTGCCAGCAGTACATACATAGCCCGGGGAGGACAGGTGAACACCGGGGAGCTGTTTTTT
- TRBJ1-1 many TRBV19 CASRERRNSLLRPEAFF TGTGCCAGTAGGGAGAGACGGAATTCTCTGCTGAGGCCTGAAGCTTTCTTT
- TRBJ1-1 many TRBV10-3 CAISEVDRTYTEAFF TGTGCCATCAGTGAAGTAGACAGAACGTACACTGAAGCTTTCTTT
- TRBJ2-5 few TRBV12-3/TRBV12-4 CASSRGGIGETQYF TGTGCCAGCTCTAGGGGCGGGATTGGGGAGACCCAGTACTTC
- TRBJ1-2 many TRBV18 CASSLAGWNYGYTF TGTGCCAGCTCACTAGCGGGGTGGAACTATGGCTACACCTTC
- TRBJ2-7 - TRBV5-1 CASRIATNSYEQYF TGCGCCAGCCGGATAGCAACCAACTCCTACGAGCAGTACTTC
- TRBJ1-2 - TRBV5-1 CASSFGRTADYGYTF TGCGCCAGCAGCTTCGGTCGGACAGCCGACTATGGCTACACCTTC
TRBD1 TRBJ2-6 - TRBV11-3 CASSLRGTDGANVLTF TGTGCCAGCAGCTTAAGGGGGACAGATGGGGCCAACGTCCTGACTTTC
TRBD1 TRBJ1-2 many TRBV6-2/TRBV6-3 CASSSRDRGRGYTF TGTGCCAGCAGTTCCCGTGACAGGGGTCGGGGCTACACCTTC
- TRBJ1-1 few TRBV30 CAWSVLGFTEAFF TGTGCCTGGAGTGTACTAGGTTTTACTGAAGCTTTCTTT
- TRBJ2-1 few TRBV5-1 CASSLNSGSEQFF TGCGCCAGCAGCTTGAATAGCGGAAGTGAGCAGTTCTTC